This TCR beta chain came from a study of cytomegalovirus exposure and HLA in healthy donors. The CDR3 extends over 15 amino acids. Trimming removed 5 bases at V and 2 bases at J, with 16 bases between. The V gene's germline CDR1 is SGHTA and CDR2 FQGNSA. Overall study findings and caveats: As a later analysis revealed, most CMV-associated TCR beta chains appeared HLA-restricted. In an earlier analysis, most TCR beta V segments were productive about 87% or about 30% of the time.

Both 60 Vbeta primers and 13 Jbeta primers went into the PCR. The table came from immunoSEQ multiplex PCR; TCRdb's copy has only in-frame clones and leaves some out. This sample contains 38,000 or so clones. In regard to this clone: The antigen remains undetermined.

The material sequenced was PBMCs. The rearrangement uses TRBV7-2 and TRBJ2-7; D might be TRBD1 (6 bases). This TCR was recovered from a man aged 40-49 years in good health and CMV-seropositive. The CDR3 region is CASSGGLYSTYEQYF. The CDR3, as DNA: TGTGCCAGCAGCGGGGGCTTATATTCCACCTACGAGCAGTACTTC.